Described below is a single TCR beta chain sequence and its context. Antigen specificity is unknown. The data are from a study of cytomegalovirus exposure and HLA in healthy donors. Study-wide findings and caveats: The study designated fewer than 200 TCR beta chains cytomegalovirus-associated.

The PCR made use of 60 Vbeta and 13 Jbeta primers. In the original analysis: Around 10 million shared chains were among tens of millions of unique TCR beta chains counted in a later analysis. This table comes from immunoSEQ multiplex PCR, and its TCRdb copy is limited to in-frame clones, with some not included. Clone size and V and J calls were adopted from that table, with D and trimming inferred from the DNA. The sample records roughly 170,000 clones, about 85% being singletons. The TCR was taken from a woman between 45 and 65 years old in good health and CMV-seropositive. Sequencing was done on a sample of PBMCs.

The CDR3 reads CASSRTGDFSYEQYF. The CDR3 nucleotides read TGCGCCAGCAGTCGGACAGGCGACTTCTCCTACGAGCAGTACTTC. The chain has TRBV5-1 and TRBJ2-7; 7 nucleotides match TRBD1. This CDR3 contains 15 residues. V dropped 5 bases and J dropped 0; count of bases not matched to a gene: 8. CDR1 SGHRS and CDR2 YFSETQ come from the germline V gene.